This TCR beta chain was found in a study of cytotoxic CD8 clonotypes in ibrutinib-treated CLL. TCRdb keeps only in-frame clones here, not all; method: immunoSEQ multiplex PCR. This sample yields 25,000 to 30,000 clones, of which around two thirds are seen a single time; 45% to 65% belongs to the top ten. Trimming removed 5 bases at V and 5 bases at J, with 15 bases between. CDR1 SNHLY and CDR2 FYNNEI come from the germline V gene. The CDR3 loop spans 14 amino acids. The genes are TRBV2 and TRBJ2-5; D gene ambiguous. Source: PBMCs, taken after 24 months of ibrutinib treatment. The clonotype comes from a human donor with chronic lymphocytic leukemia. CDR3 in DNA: TGTGCCAGCAGTCAGAGGACCCCACTGGAGACCCAGTACTTC. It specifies CASSQRTPLETQYF. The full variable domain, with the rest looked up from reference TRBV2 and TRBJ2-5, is EPEVTQTPSHQVTQMGQEVILRCVPISNHLYFYWYRQILGQKVEFLVSFYNNEISEKSEIFDDQFSVERPDGSNFTLKIRSTKLEDSAMYFCASSQRTPLETQYFGPGTRLLVL.